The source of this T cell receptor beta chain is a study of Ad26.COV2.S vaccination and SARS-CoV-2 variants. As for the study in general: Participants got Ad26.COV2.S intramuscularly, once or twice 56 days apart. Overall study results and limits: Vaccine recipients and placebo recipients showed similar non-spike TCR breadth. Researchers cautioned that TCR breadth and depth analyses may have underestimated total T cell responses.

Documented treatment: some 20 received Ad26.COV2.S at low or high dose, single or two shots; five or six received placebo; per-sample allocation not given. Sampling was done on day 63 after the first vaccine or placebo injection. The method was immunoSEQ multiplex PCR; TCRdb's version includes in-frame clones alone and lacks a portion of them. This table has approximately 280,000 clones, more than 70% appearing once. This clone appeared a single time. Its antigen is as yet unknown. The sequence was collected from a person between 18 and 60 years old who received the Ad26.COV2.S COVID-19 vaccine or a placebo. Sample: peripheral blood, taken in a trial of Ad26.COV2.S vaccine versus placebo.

The CDR3 here is CASSPHETANTEAFF. The CDR3 DNA reads as TGTGCCAGCAGCCCCCACGAGACAGCGAACACTGAAGCTTTCTTT. V usage is TRBV9 and J usage is TRBJ1-1; tentatively, D is TRBD1 (5 bases). Germline loops: CDR1 SGDLS, CDR2 YYNGEE. The CDR3 has 15 amino acids. V lost 4 bases, J lost 1 base, and 14 bases lay in between.